The 25 T cell receptor beta chains reported below all come from one sample, sequenced in a study of blood T cell repertoires in COVID-19. The table came from immunoSEQ multiplex PCR; TCRdb's copy has only in-frame clones and leaves some out. Found here are about 20,000 clones, approximately 79% of them singletons; the top ten hold around three fifths. Sample: peripheral blood. These receptors originate from a man older than 75 with acute or convalescent COVID-19.

V and J are TRBV27 and TRBJ2-3; D may be TRBD2 (6 bases). Trimming took 2 bases from V and 0 from J, leaving 9 bases between them. The CDR3 runs 15 residues. The germline CDR1 and CDR2 sequences are MNHEY and SMNVEV (reference sequence). CDR3 loop: CASSLVAASTDTQYF. The CDR3 DNA reads TGTGCCAGCAGTTTAGTAGCGGCTAGCACAGATACGCAGTATTTT.

The J gene is TRBJ2-1, the V gene TRBV7-9, with TRBD2 matching over 12 bases. This CDR3 is built from 17 residues. Unmatched junction bases numbered 11, after V lost 5 bases and J lost 6 bases. Germline CDR1 SEHNR, CDR2 FQNEAQ (reference sequence). In nucleotides, the CDR3 is TGTGCCAGCAGCCCTCGGCGCCTAGCGGGAGGGCCCAATGAGCAGTTCTTC. This sequence encodes CASSPRRLAGGPNEQFF.

The chain recombines TRBV12-3 or TRBV12-4 with TRBJ2-7; D is uncertain. The length of the CDR3 is 13 residues. V was trimmed by 3 bases and J by 0 bases, leaving 6 bases between them. The CDR3 region is CASSFPNSYEQYF. The CDR3 nucleotides are TGTGCCAGCAGTTTCCCTAACTCCTACGAGCAGTACTTC.

The chain has TRBV6-6 and TRBJ1-1; 8 positions agree with TRBD1. CDR3 size: 14 residues. J lost 6 bases, V lost 4 bases, and 7 bases had no gene match. Germline CDR1 and CDR2: MNHNY and SVGAGI (reference sequence). The DNA for the CDR3 is TGTGCCAGCAGTTCCCAGGGGGCTGGAGCTGAAGCTTTCTTT. It yields the protein CASSSQGAGAEAFF.

The chain employs TRBV7-2 and TRBJ2-1; 14 nucleotides agree with TRBD2. Trimming at V came to 5 bases and at J to 8 bases, leaving 8 bases not matched to a gene. Germline loops: CDR1 SGHTA, CDR2 FQGNSA. This CDR3 has 16 residues. In nucleotides, the CDR3 is TGTGCCAGCAGCCGTGGACTAGCGGGAGGCTCCGATGAGCAGTTCTTC. Amino acid sequence: CASSRGLAGGSDEQFF.

The rearrangement uses TRBV19 and TRBJ2-2, with D tentatively TRBD2 (5 bases). Germline assignment: CDR1 LNHDA and CDR2 SQIVND (reference sequence). V lost 8 bases to trimming and J lost 0 bases, with 7 bases between them. The CDR3 contains 13 residues. DNA for the CDR3: TGTGCCAGTGCGAGGGCGAACACCGGGGAGCTGTTTTTT. Its translation: CASARANTGELFF.

This clone was seen once. The rearrangement links TRBV27 to TRBJ2-2; 12 bases map to TRBD2. Germline V gene lookup returns CDR1 MNHEY and CDR2 SMNVEV (reference sequence). The CDR3 totals 14 residues. With V trimmed by 8 bases and J by 5 bases, 3 bases remained unmatched. CDR3: CASAGTSGTGELFF. The CDR3 bases are TGTGCCAGCGCGGGGACTAGCGGGACCGGGGAGCTGTTTTTT.

This sequence joins TRBV30 and TRBJ1-5; D may be TRBD1 (6 bases). The CDR3 is made up of 14 amino acids. V lost 5 bases and J 3 bases, leaving 14 bases between the germline ends. Germline V gives CDR1 GTSNPN, CDR2 SVGIG (reference sequence). CDR3 loop: CAWGIGGANQPQHF. CDR3 DNA sequence: TGTGCCTGGGGGATTGGGGGGGCCAATCAGCCCCAGCATTTT.

The rearrangement uses TRBV5-5 and TRBJ2-5; 12 nucleotides line up with TRBD2. Trimming took 0 bases from V and 0 from J; bases not matched to a gene: 6. In germline, CDR1 is SGHKS, CDR2 YYEKEE (reference sequence). The CDR3 contains 18 residues. CDR3 bases: TGTGCCAGCAGCTTGGAGGTTGGGACTAGCGGGTACCAAGAGACCCAGTACTTC. Translating gives CASSLEVGTSGYQETQYF.

This clone appeared a few times. The chain combines TRBV6-1 with TRBJ2-2, with D tentatively TRBD2 (6 bases). Trimming removed 3 bases at V and 8 bases at J, with 13 bases between. The V gene's germline CDR1 is MNHNS and CDR2 SASEGT. This CDR3 is 14 amino acids long. DNA for the CDR3: TGTGCCAGCAGTGAGCTTCGGGGGTCTGGGGAGCTGTTTTTT. This encodes CASSELRGSGELFF.

Written as DNA, the CDR3 is TGCGCCAGCTCGGGACAGGGCTACGAGCAGTACTTC. Its protein is CASSGQGYEQYF. The J gene is TRBJ2-7, the V gene TRBV5-1; 9 nucleotides align to TRBD1. The CDR3 totals 12 residues. Trimming took 7 bases from V and 3 from J; bases not matched to a gene: 2. Germline V gene lookup returns CDR1 SGHRS and CDR2 YFSETQ. Variable domain in full (rest from reference TRBV5-1 and TRBJ2-7): KAGVTQTPRYLIKTRGQQVTLSCSPISGHRSVSWYQQTPGQGLQFLFEYFSETQRNKGNFPGRFSGRQFSNSRSEMNVSTLELGDSALYLCASSGQGYEQYFGPGTRLTVT.

The chain couples TRBV21-1 to TRBJ1-3; the table's D call of TRBD1 was not tested on the DNA. TRBV21-1 is marked as a pseudogene. The CDR3 has 15 amino acids. The CDR3 spells CASSKRGCSGNTIYF. In DNA form, the CDR3 reads TGTGCCAGCAGCAAAAGGGGCTGCTCTGGAAACACCATATATTTT.

The CDR3 here is CASRDTGRTGNTIYF. CDR3 nucleotide sequence: TGTGCCAGCAGAGATACAGGGCGTACTGGAAACACCATATATTTT. V and J are TRBV2 and TRBJ1-3, with D possibly being TRBD1 (6 bases). CDR3 length equals 15 residues. Germline V lookup: CDR1 SNHLY, CDR2 FYNNEI. V shed 6 bases and J shed 2 bases, with 14 bases lying between them. Variable domain in full (rest from reference TRBV2 and TRBJ1-3): EPEVTQTPSHQVTQMGQEVILRCVPISNHLYFYWYRQILGQKVEFLVSFYNNEISEKSEIFDDQFSVERPDGSNFTLKIRSTKLEDSAMYFCASRDTGRTGNTIYFGEGSWLTVV.

The chain combines TRBV4-1 with TRBJ2-2, with D possibly matching TRBD1 (6 bases). V lost 0 bases and J lost 0, with 11 bases in between. Germline CDR1 is MGHRA and CDR2 is YSYEKL. The CDR3 sequence is 17 residues long. CDR3 protein: CASSQDLGAANTGELFF. In DNA, the CDR3 is TGCGCCAGCAGCCAAGATTTGGGGGCTGCGAACACCGGGGAGCTGTTTTTT.

The chain uses TRBV7-9 and TRBJ1-4; the match to TRBD1 covers 7 bases. This CDR3 has 16 residues. V gave up 4 bases and J gave up 2 bases; unmatched junction bases: 7. Per the germline V gene, CDR1 is SEHNR and CDR2 is FQNEAQ (reference sequence). The CDR3 DNA reads TGTGCCAGCAGCTCCGGACGACAGGGCACTAATGAAAAACTGTTTTTT. This translates into CASSSGRQGTNEKLFF. The full variable domain, with the rest looked up from reference TRBV7-9 and TRBJ1-4, is DTGVSQNPRHKITKRGQNVTFRCDPISEHNRLYWYRQTLGQGPEFLTYFQNEAQLEKSRLLSDRFSAERPKGSFSTLEIQRTEQGDSAMYLCASSSGRQGTNEKLFFGSGTQLSVL.

J is TRBJ1-1 and V is TRBV27; no clear D gene. The V gene's germline CDR1 is MNHEY and CDR2 SMNVEV (reference sequence). The CDR3 sequence is 14 residues long. V was trimmed by 2 bases and J by 1 base, leaving 8 bases between them. CDR3 amino acids: CASSLLYGNTEAFF. For the CDR3, the DNA is TGTGCCAGCAGTTTACTTTACGGGAACACTGAAGCTTTCTTT.

The chain has TRBV5-6 and TRBJ1-5; maybe TRBD1 (6 bases). V lost 1 base and J lost 6, with 11 bases in between. The V gene's germline CDR1 is SGHDT and CDR2 YYEEEE. This CDR3 comprises 14 residues. The CDR3, as DNA: TGTGCCAGCAGCTTGTACAGGGAGGGTCAGCCCCAGCATTTT. Protein: CASSLYREGQPQHF.

The J gene is TRBJ1-2, the V gene TRBV9; D gene unclear. Germline lookup yields CDR1 SGDLS and CDR2 YYNGEE. This CDR3 comprises 13 residues. V lost 0 bases, J lost 0 bases, and 3 bases lay in between. The CDR3 is CASSVAANYGYTF. CDR3 coding DNA: TGTGCCAGCAGCGTAGCCGCTAACTATGGCTACACCTTC.

V usage is TRBV27 and J usage is TRBJ2-1; TRBD2 matches at 7 bases. The CDR3 consists of 15 residues. V was pared by 1 base and J by 6 bases, with 6 bases of the junction left unmatched. Germline V gives CDR1 MNHEY, CDR2 SMNVEV (reference sequence). The DNA of the CDR3 is TGTGCCAGCAGTTTATGGACTAGGTCTGCCAATGAGCAGTTCTTC. Amino acid sequence: CASSLWTRSANEQFF.

The chain combines TRBV10-1 with TRBJ1-5, with D possibly TRBD1 on 5 matching bases. Trimming pared 0 bases from V and 4 bases from J, leaving 7 bases between. Looked up from germline, CDR1 is WNHNN and CDR2 is SYGVQD (reference sequence). The CDR3 has 14 residues. DNA of the CDR3: TGCGCCAGCAGTGAGTCAGGGGCGAATCAGCCCCAGCATTTT. Protein: CASSESGANQPQHF.

The chain uses TRBV4-2 and TRBJ2-7, with 9 bases lining up with TRBD2. Germline-derived CDR1 and CDR2 are LGHNA and YNFKEQ. The CDR3 is 16 amino acids. The ends lost 4 bases at V and 7 bases at J; junction bases unmatched: 14. In DNA, the CDR3 is TGTGCCAGCAGCCTAGTCACCGGGACTAGCTTAAGGGAGCAGTACTTC. Its protein product is CASSLVTGTSLREQYF.

The table lists this clone with a count of one. The J gene is TRBJ1-3, the V gene TRBV18, with a possible D match to TRBD1 (5 bases). The CDR3 loop spans 18 amino acids. Germline V gene sequence: CDR1 KGHSH, CDR2 LQKENI. V was clipped by 3 bases and J by 4 bases, with 22 bases between them. CDR3 protein: CASSPGPPNTAGGNTIYF. In nucleotides, the CDR3 is TGTGCCAGCTCACCGGGACCTCCTAACACAGCGGGCGGAAACACCATATATTTT.

The CDR3 nucleotides are TGTGCCAGCAGTTTATTCGGTCGGGAGGCCCGGGATGAGCAGTTCTTC. This encodes CASSLFGREARDEQFF. The chain recombines TRBV27 with TRBJ2-1; 7 positions agree with TRBD2. This CDR3 region has 16 residues. V lost 1 base and J lost 8; bases outside the gene matches: 11. Germline CDR1 and CDR2: MNHEY and SMNVEV (reference sequence).

The chain is built from TRBV5-1 and TRBJ1-1; tentatively, D is TRBD1 (6 bases). Per germline, CDR1 SGHRS and CDR2 YFSETQ. V shed 3 bases and J shed 0 bases, with 12 bases lying between them. CDR3 size: 15 residues. The CDR3 DNA reads as TGCGCCAGCAGCTATCAGGGGAACATGAACACTGAAGCTTTCTTT. As protein: CASSYQGNMNTEAFF.

The rearrangement uses TRBV7-2 and TRBJ2-5; tentative D call: TRBD2 (6 bases). Germline V gene lookup returns CDR1 SGHTA and CDR2 FQGNSA. The CDR3 consists of 14 residues. Trimming left V 4 bases short and J 1 base short, with 10 bases between. In DNA, the CDR3 is TGTGCCAGCAGCTCTAGCGTGGTCCAAGAGACCCAGTACTTC. This encodes CASSSSVVQETQYF.